This T cell receptor (beta chain) was captured by sequencing in a study of T cell responses to AZD1222 COVID-19 vaccine. Sequencing was performed with immunoSEQ multiplex PCR; in TCRdb, only in-frame clones are kept and a portion is missing. The sample shows fewer than 95,000 clones, 80% to 90% of them seen only once. General study findings and limits: Every sample of the repertoires postdated the peak T cell response.

Concerning this clone itself: Its antigen is undetermined.

The input for sequencing was peripheral blood, taken on day 0 of AZD1222 vaccination. This TCR derives from an adult in good health.

The DNA for the CDR3 is TGTGCCAGCAGGAAGGGACAGGGGTACACCGGGGAGCTGTTTTTT. Residues: CASRKGQGYTGELFF. The V gene is TRBV2, the J gene TRBJ2-2, with 10 bases identical to TRBD1. CDR1 and CDR2 from the germline V gene are SNHLY and FYNNEI. Trimming cost V 6 bases and J 3 bases; bases outside gene matches: 4. The CDR3 sequence is 15 residues long. Full variable domain (rest looked up from reference TRBV2 and TRBJ2-2): EPEVTQTPSHQVTQMGQEVILRCVPISNHLYFYWYRQILGQKVEFLVSFYNNEISEKSEIFDDQFSVERPDGSNFTLKIRSTKLEDSAMYFCASRKGQGYTGELFFGEGSRLTVL.